One T cell receptor beta chain is described in this entry. Its antigen is as yet unknown. This record comes from a study of beta chain features in type 1 diabetes. The wider study: The number of sorted cells examined across all samples was around 99 million. Notes on the study in general: Possibly, sequencing cDNA over-represented cells that had high TCR expression levels. Here, the possible influence of HLA type (on TCRB rearrangement) remained unresolved. People with Type 1 diabetes carried modestly yet significantly shorter TCRB CDR3s in all four CD4+ subsets. The naive, central memory and Treg TCRB repertoires looked more alike in patients than they did in healthy donors.

CDR3 size: 14 residues. V was cut by 1 base and J by 0 bases, with 5 bases left in between. From germline, CDR1 is KGHSH and CDR2 LQKENI. Expressed TCRB transcripts were sequenced after all isolated RNA was converted to cDNA. Sequenced by immunoSEQ multiplex PCR; TCRdb stores in-frame clones only, minus some. The table includes approximately 240,000 clones, approximately 16% detected once. V and J are TRBV18 and TRBJ2-3; D is unresolved. This receptor was identified in a man younger than 45 with type 1 diabetes. Sequenced sample: naive CD4+ T cells from blood. CDR3 bases: TGTGCCAGCTCACCACTAGGTAGCACAGATACGCAGTATTTT. This gives the protein CASSPLGSTDTQYF.